The entry below gives a single T cell receptor (beta chain) sequence along with its context. This specimen belongs to a study of blood T cell repertoires in COVID-19. Study at large: Samples came from the United States, Italy and Spain, spanning acute and convalescent COVID-19. PBMCs, B-cell-depleted T cells, or T cells were the source of the cDNA or gDNA that made up the material.

The CDR3 loop spans 20 amino acids. Per the original data handling: Scientists estimated how many nucleated cells there were by amplifying reference gene primers. Clones were read by immunoSEQ multiplex PCR, and TCRdb kept only the in-frame ones, dropping some. That table gives V, J and clone size, and the DNA gave D and trimming. This repertoire shows about 220,000 clones, 82% found once; its top ten account for approximately 5.6%. This receptor was identified in a woman aged 70 to 79 with COVID-19, enrolled during active disease. The specimen sequenced was peripheral blood. The rearrangement uses TRBV21-1 and TRBJ2-7; the table gives TRBD1 as D, unverified against the DNA. TRBV21-1 is a known pseudogene. This chain's CDR3 is CASSKTAGGTGGGSTYEQYF. CDR3 coding DNA: TGTGCCAGCAGCAAAACTGCCGGAGGGACAGGGGGCGGTAGTACCTACGAGCAGTACTTC.